These T cell receptor beta chains were read from a single sample in a study of T cell changes during pregnancy in multiple sclerosis. This table comes from immunoSEQ multiplex PCR, and its TCRdb copy is limited to in-frame clones, with some not included. This sample has approximately 20,000 clones, with over 70% found just once. Sequences were derived from CD8+ T cells from peripheral blood mononuclear cells, sampled after pregnancy. These receptors all stem from a female donor in good health, enrolled as a control in a pregnancy study. CDR3s include the opening cysteine and the closing phenylalanine or tryptophan.

v_call cdr3_aa
TRBV9 CASSVDGGGNTIYF
TRBV7-9 CASSPTNQGYGYTF
TRBV11-2 CASSRTWDSGYTF
TRBV6-1 CASSYDRYNEAFF
TRBV7-9 CASSPRLSYEQYF
TRBV7-9 CASSLVQDVHNEQFF
TRBV6-6 CASSYGQVNTGELFF
TRBV30 CAWSEASTEAFF
TRBV14 CASRGSGGLEQYF
TRBV15 CATSREGTPDQPQHF
TRBV2 CASTYRDRAYEQYF
TRBV6-6 CASSYSRVYNEQFF
TRBV19 CASRGRGGLDTQYF
TRBV7-2 CASSFDRGGNEQYF
TRBV4-1 CASSHPGGQVTEAFF
TRBV7-9 CASSLTSIHEQYF
TRBV6-4 CASSEWGISSGGADTQYF
TRBV7-2 CASSTRNTEAFF
TRBV4-1 CASSQDFGGAGNEQFF
TRBV23-1 CASSRTVLNQPQHF
TRBV5-1 CASSSETTEGTGELFF
TRBV25-1 CASSIGRVPPGVDEQFF
TRBV5-1 CASTLGGEAPYEQYF
TRBV5-4 CASSPPAKNIQYF
TRBV2 CASSVFREGNTEAFF
TRBV11-2 CASSPVGGSGNTIYF
TRBV5-6 CASSLVYEQYF
TRBV25-1 CASSDRGGATEAFF
TRBV4-2 CASSATFAGADTEAFF
TRBV4-3 CASSPSGGVDYGYTF
TRBV13 CASSSRTEYEQYF
TRBV2 CASSEDPRTGSNEQYF
TRBV7-9 CASSPGQGSSYNSPLHF
TRBV2 CASSEWSGQGYEQYF
TRBV27 CASSPRGGQGVNGYTF
TRBV9 CASSVEGTGDEQYF
TRBV4-1 CASSQDRGGSPTRGYTF
TRBV15 CASGTGGLYGYTF
TRBV27 CASSLQDSLYEQYF